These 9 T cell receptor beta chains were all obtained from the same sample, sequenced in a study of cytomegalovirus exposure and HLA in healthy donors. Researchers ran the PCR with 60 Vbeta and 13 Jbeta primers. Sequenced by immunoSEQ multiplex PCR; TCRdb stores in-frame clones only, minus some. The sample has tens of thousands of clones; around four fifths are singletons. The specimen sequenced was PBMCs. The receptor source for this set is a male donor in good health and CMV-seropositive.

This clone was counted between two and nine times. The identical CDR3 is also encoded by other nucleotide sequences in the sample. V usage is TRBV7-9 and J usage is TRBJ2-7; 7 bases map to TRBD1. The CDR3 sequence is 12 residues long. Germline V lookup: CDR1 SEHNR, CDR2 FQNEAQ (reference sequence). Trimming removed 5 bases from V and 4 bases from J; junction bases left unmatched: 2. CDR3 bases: TGTGCCAGCAGCCCGACAGGGTACGAGCAGTACTTC. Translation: CASSPTGYEQYF. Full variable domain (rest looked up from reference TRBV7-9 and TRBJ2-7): DTGVSQNPRHKITKRGQNVTFRCDPISEHNRLYWYRQTLGQGPEFLTYFQNEAQLEKSRLLSDRFSAERPKGSFSTLEIQRTEQGDSAMYLCASSPTGYEQYFGPGTRLTVT.

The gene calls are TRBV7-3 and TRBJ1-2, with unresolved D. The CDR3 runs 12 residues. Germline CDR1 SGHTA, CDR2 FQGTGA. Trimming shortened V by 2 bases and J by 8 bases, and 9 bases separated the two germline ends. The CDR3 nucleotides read TGTGCCAGCAGCTTAGCCAAGGAGGGCTACACCTTC. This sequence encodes CASSLAKEGYTF.

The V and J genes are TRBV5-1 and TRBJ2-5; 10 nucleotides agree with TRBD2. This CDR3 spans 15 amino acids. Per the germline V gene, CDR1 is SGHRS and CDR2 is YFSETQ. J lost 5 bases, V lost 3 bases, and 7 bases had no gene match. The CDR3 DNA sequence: TGCGCCAGCAGCTCTAGCGGGGGCCCCGGTGAGACCCAGTACTTC. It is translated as CASSSSGGPGETQYF.

CDR3 loop: CASSYYRFDTGELFF. The DNA of the CDR3 is TGTGCCAGCAGTTACTACAGGTTTGACACCGGGGAGCTGTTTTTT. This rearrangement joins TRBV6-7 to TRBJ2-2, with a tentative D call TRBD1 (5 bases). TRBV6-7 is given ORF status, its function remaining uncertain. This CDR3 is built from 15 residues. Trimming shortened V by 1 base and J by 3 bases, and 9 bases separated the two germline ends.

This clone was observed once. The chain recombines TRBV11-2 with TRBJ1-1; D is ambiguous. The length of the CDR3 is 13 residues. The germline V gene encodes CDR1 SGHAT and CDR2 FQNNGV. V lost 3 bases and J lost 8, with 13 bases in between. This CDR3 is CASSFRLAAEAFF. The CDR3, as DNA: TGTGCCAGCAGCTTTAGACTCGCCGCCGAAGCTTTCTTT.

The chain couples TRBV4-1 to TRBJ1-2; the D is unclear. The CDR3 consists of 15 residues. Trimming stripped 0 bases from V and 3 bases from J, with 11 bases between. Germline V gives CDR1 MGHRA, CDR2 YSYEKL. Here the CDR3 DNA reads TGCGCCAGCAGCCAAGACCCCGGAGACCACTATGGCTACACCTTC. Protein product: CASSQDPGDHYGYTF.

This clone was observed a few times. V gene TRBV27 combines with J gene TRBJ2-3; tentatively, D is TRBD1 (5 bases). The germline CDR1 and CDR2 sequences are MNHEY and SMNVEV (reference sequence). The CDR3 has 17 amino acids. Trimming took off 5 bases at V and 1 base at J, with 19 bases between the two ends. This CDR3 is CASSPPPRARRTDTQYF. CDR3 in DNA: TGTGCCAGCAGTCCCCCCCCCAGGGCCCGACGCACAGATACGCAGTATTTT.

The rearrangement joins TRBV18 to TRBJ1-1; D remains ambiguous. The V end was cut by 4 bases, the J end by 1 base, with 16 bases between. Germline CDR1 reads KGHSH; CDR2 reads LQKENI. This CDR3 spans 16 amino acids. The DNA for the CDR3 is TGTGCCAGCTCACTAGATTACAGTGTGGCGAACACTGAAGCTTTCTTT. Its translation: CASSLDYSVANTEAFF.

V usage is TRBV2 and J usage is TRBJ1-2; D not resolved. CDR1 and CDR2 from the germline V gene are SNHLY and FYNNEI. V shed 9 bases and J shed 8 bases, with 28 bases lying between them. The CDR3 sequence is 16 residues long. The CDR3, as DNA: TGTGCCAGTAGAGCTACGAATGGAGGGAGAACGGGCGGCTACACCTTC. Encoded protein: CASRATNGGRTGGYTF. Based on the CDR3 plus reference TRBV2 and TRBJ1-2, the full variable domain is EPEVTQTPSHQVTQMGQEVILRCVPISNHLYFYWYRQILGQKVEFLVSFYNNEISEKSEIFDDQFSVERPDGSNFTLKIRSTKLEDSAMYFCASRATNGGRTGGYTFGSGTRLTVV.